This entry is about one TCR beta chain. Antigen specificity is unknown. The V end lost 1 base, the J end lost 5 bases, and 8 bases lay between the germline ends. The CDR3 spans 13 residues. Germline values: CDR1 SGHDN, CDR2 FVKESK. With more than nine days of culture completed, CD4+ T cells were isolated. The sample belongs to a study of vaccination effects on CD4 cells after COVID-19. Overall study: Participants were given two doses of BNT162b2 or mRNA-1273 vaccine. At 16 days and one week before vaccination, a couple of convalescent patients gave samples.

Overall study findings and caveats: Few convalescent patients, and no early post-infection timepoints, were available to the study.

TCRdb keeps only in-frame clones here, not all; method: immunoSEQ multiplex PCR. The profile covers 50,000 to 70,000 clones, with approximately 72% appearing a single time and under 25% taken by the ten largest. This material consisted of CD4+ T cells from PBMCs cultured without peptide, taken before COVID-19 vaccination. The chain employs TRBV14 and TRBJ2-5; no firm D call. The receptor was isolated from a human donor who had a prior SARS-CoV-2 infection. This CDR3 reads CASSQVWAETQYF. As DNA, the CDR3 is TGTGCCAGCAGCCAAGTCTGGGCCGAGACCCAGTACTTC.